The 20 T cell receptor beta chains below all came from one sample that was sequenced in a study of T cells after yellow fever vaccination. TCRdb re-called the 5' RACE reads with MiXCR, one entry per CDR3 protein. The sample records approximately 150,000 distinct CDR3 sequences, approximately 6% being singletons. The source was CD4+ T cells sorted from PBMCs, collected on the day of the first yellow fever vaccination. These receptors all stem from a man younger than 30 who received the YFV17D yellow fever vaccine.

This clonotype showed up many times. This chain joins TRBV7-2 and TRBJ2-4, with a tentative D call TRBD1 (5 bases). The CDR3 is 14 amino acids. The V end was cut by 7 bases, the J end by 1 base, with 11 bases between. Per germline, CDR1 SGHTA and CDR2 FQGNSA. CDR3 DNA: TGTGCCAGCAAGGAAGGGGCCGCCAAAAACATTCAGTACTTC. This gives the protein CASKEGAAKNIQYF. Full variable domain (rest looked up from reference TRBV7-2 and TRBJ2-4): GAGVSQSPSNKVTEKGKDVELRCDPISGHTALYWYRQSLGQGLEFLIYFQGNSAPDKSGLPSDRFSAERTGGSVSTLTIQRTQQEDSAVYLCASKEGAAKNIQYFGAGTRLSVL.

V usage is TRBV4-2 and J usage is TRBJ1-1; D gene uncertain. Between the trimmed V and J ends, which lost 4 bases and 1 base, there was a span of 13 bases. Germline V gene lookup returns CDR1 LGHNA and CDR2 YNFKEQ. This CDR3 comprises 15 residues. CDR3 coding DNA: TGTGCCAGCAGCCCCACCGACCGGCGGAACACTGAAGCTTTCTTT. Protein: CASSPTDRRNTEAFF.

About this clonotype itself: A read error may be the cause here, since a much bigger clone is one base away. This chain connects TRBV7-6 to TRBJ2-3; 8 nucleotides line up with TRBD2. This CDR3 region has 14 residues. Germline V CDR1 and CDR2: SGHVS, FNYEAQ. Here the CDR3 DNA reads TGTGCCAGCAGATTAGCGGGGCCCACGGATACGCAGTATTTT. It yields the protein CASRLAGPTDTQYF.

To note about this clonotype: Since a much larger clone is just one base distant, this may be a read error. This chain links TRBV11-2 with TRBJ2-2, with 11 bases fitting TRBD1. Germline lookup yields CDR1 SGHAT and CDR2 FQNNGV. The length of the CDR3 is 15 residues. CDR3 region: CSSSPDRGRFGELFF. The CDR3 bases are TGTTCCAGCAGTCCGGACAGGGGGCGTTTCGGGGAGCTGTTTTTT. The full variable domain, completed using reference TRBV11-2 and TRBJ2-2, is EAGVAQSPRYKIIEKRQSVAFWCNPISGHATLYWYQQILGQGPKLLIQFQNNGVVDDSQLPKDRFSAERLKGVDSTLKIQPAKLEDSAVYLCSSSPDRGRFGELFFGEGSRLTVL.

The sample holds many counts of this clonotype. CDR3 sequence: CASSLRTRDGALHF. The CDR3 DNA reads TGTGCCAGCAGCTTAAGGACACGGGACGGGGCCCTCCACTTT. The rearrangement uses TRBV7-2 and TRBJ1-6; TRBD1 might be the D (5 bases). Trimming removed 2 bases at V and 14 bases at J, with 16 bases between. The CDR3 length is 14 residues. The V gene's germline CDR1 is SGHTA and CDR2 FQGNSA.

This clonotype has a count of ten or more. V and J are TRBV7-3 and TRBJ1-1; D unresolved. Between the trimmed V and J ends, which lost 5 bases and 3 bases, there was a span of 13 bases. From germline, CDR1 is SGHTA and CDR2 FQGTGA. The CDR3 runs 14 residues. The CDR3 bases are TGTGCCAGCAGCCCCAACCTCGGGTACACTGAAGCTTTCTTT. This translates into CASSPNLGYTEAFF.

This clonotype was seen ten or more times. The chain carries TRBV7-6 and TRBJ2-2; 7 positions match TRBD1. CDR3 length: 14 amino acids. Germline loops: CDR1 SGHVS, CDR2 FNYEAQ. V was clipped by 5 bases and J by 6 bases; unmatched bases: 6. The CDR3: CASSPQTGPGELFF. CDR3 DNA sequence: TGTGCCAGCAGCCCTCAGACAGGGCCCGGGGAGCTGTTTTTT. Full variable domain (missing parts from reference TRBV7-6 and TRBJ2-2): GAGVSQSPRYKVTKRGQDVALRCDPISGHVSLYWYRQALGQGPEFLTYFNYEAQQDKSGLPNDRFSAERPEGSISTLTIQRTEQRDSAMYRCASSPQTGPGELFFGEGSRLTVL.

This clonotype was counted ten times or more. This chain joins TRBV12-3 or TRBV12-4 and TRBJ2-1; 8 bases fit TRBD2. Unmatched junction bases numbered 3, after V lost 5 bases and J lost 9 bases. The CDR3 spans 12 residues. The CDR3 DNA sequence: TGTGCCAGCAGTGGACTAGCATTTGAGCAGTTCTTC. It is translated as CASSGLAFEQFF.

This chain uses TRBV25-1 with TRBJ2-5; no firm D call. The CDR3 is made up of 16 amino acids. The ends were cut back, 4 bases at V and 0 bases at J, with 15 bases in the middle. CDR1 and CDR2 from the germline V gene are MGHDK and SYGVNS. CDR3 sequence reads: CASSAPRAFYQETQYF. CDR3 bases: TGTGCCAGCAGTGCACCCAGAGCCTTCTACCAAGAGACCCAGTACTTC.

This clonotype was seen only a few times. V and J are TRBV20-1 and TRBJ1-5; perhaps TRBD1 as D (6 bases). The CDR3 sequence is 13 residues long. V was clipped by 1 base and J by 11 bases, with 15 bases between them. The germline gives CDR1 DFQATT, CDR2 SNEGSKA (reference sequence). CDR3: CSARGAGEVSQHF. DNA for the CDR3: TGCAGTGCTAGAGGTGCAGGGGAGGTATCCCAGCATTTT.

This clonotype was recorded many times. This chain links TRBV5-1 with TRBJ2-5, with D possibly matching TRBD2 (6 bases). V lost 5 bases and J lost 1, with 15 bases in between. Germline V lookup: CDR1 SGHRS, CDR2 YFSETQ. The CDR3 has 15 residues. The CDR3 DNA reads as TGCGCCAGCAGTGACGGTCCAGCGGGCCAAGAGACCCAGTACTTC. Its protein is CASSDGPAGQETQYF. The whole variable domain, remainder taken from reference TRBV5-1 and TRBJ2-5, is KAGVTQTPRYLIKTRGQQVTLSCSPISGHRSVSWYQQTPGQGLQFLFEYFSETQRNKGNFPGRFSGRQFSNSRSEMNVSTLELGDSALYLCASSDGPAGQETQYFGPGTRLLVL.

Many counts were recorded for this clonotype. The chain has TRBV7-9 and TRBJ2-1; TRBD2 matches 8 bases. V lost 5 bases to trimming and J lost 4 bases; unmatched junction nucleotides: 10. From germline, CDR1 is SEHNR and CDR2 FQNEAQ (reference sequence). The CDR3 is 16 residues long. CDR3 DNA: TGTGCCAGCAGCCCCGGGGGAGCGGGGGCATACAATGAGCAGTTCTTC. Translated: CASSPGGAGAYNEQFF.

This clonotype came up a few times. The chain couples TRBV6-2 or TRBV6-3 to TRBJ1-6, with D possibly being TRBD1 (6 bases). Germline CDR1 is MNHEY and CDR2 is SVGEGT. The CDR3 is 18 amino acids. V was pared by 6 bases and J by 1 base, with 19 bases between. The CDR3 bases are TGTGCCAGCAGACCCTTCCCGGGGGGCGCATCCTATAATTCACCCCTCCACTTT. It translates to CASRPFPGGASYNSPLHF.

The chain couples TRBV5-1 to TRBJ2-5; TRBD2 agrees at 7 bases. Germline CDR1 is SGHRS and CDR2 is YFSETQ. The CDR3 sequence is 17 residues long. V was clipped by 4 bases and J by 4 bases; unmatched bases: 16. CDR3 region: CASSPYPGLGAGETQYF. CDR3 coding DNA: TGCGCCAGCAGCCCCTACCCCGGACTAGGGGCTGGAGAGACCCAGTACTTC.

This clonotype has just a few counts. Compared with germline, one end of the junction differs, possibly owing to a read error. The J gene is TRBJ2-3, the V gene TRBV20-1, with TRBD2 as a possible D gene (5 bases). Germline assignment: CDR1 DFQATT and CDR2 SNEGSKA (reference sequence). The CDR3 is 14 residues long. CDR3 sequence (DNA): TGCAGTGCTCTCGACTGGGCTAGCATAGATACGCAGTATTTT. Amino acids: CSALDWASIDTQYF.

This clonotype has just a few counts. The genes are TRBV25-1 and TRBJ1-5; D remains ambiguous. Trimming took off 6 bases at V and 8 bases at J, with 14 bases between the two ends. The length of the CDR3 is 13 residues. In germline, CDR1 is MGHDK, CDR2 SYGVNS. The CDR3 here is CASSALGTKPQHF. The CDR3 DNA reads TGTGCCAGCAGCGCCCTTGGTACGAAGCCCCAGCATTTT. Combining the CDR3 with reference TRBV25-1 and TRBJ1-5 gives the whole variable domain EADIYQTPRYLVIGTGKKITLECSQTMGHDKMYWYQQDPGMELHLIHYSYGVNSTEKGDLSSESTVSRIRTEHFPLTLESARPSHTSQYLCASSALGTKPQHFGDGTRLSIL.

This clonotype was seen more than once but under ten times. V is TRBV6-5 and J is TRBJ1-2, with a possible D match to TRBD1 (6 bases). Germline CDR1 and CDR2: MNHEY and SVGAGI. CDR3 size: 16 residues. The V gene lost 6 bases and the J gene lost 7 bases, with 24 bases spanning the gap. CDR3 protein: CASSPRGFGLGSGYTF. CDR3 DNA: TGTGCCAGCAGCCCCAGGGGCTTCGGATTGGGTTCTGGCTACACCTTC.

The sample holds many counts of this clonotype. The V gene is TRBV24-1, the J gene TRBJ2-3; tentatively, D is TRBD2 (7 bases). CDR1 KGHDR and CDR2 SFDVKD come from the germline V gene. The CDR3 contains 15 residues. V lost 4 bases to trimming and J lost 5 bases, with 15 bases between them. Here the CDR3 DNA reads TGTGCCACCAGTGAATCGGGGGGCCGGGTAGATACGCAGTATTTT. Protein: CATSESGGRVDTQYF.

CDR3 protein: CASSPGGGGIEQFF. The CDR3 DNA follows: TGTGCCAGCAGCCCAGGAGGGGGGGGGATTGAGCAGTTCTTC. The chain employs TRBV11-2 and TRBJ2-1; D perhaps matches TRBD2 (7 bases). Trimming removed 5 bases from V and 9 bases from J, with 17 bases in between. This CDR3 comprises 14 residues. Germline V gene data show CDR1 as SGHAT and CDR2 as FQNNGV.

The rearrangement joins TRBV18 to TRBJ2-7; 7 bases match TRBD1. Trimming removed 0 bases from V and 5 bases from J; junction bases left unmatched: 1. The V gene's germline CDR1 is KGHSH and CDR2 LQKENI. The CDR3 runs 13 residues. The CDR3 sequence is CASSPPGGHEQYV. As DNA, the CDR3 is TGTGCCAGCTCACCACCAGGGGGCCACGAGCAGTACGTC.